The sample holds a few counts of the clone carrying this T cell receptor (beta chain). The antigen remains unidentified. This sample was included in a study of CD8 T cells in ankylosing spondylitis. Whole-study results and caveats: Ankylosing spondylitis blood appeared to carry a characteristic TCR beta motif of roughly eight highly homologous variants.

Each CDR3 protein is one row after TCRdb ran MiXCR on the 5' RACE reads. The profile shows over 600,000 distinct CDR3 sequences, roughly 20% of them singletons. The receptor was isolated from a male donor with ankylosing spondylitis. Source material: blood, either unsorted or a sorted T cell fraction (not recorded which).

The CDR3 here is CASRRRSGGNNEQFF. The CDR3 DNA reads TGTGCCAGCAGAAGGCGGTCTGGGGGGAACAATGAGCAGTTCTTC. The V gene is TRBV6-1, the J gene TRBJ2-1; perhaps TRBD2 as D (6 bases). The CDR3 has 15 residues. Germline V lookup: CDR1 MNHNS, CDR2 SASEGT. Trimming removed 6 bases from V and 5 bases from J, with 17 bases in between.